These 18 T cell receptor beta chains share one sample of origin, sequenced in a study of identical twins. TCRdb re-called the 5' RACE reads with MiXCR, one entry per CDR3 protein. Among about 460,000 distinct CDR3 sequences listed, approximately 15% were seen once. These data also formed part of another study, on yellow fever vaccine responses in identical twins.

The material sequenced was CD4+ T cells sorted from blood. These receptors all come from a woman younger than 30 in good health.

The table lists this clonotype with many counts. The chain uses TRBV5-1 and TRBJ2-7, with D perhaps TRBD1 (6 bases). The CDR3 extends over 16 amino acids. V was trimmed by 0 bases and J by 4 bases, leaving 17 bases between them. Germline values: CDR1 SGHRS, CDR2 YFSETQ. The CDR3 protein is CASSLALTGIRYEQYF. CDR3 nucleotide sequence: TGCGCCAGCAGCTTGGCTCTCACAGGGATTCGGTACGAGCAGTACTTC.

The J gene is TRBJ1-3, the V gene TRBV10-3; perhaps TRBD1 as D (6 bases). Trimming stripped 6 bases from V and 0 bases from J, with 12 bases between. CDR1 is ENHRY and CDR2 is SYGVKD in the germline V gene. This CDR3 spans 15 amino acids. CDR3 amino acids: CAISRKTGSGNTIYF. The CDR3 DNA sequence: TGTGCCATCAGCAGAAAGACAGGCTCTGGAAACACCATATATTTT.

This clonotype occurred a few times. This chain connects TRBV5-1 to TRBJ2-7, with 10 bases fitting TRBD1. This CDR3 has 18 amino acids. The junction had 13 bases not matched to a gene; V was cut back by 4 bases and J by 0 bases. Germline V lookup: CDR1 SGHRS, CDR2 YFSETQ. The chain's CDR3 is CASSPDRGHLGSSYEQYF. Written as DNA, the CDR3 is TGCGCCAGCAGCCCCGACAGGGGGCACCTCGGGAGCTCCTACGAGCAGTACTTC.

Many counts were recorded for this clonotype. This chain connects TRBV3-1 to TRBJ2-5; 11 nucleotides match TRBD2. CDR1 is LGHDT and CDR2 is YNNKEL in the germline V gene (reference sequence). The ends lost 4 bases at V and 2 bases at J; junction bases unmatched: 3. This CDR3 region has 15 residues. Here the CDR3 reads CASSPGLAEQETQYF. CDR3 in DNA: TGTGCCAGCAGCCCGGGACTAGCGGAACAAGAGACCCAGTACTTC.

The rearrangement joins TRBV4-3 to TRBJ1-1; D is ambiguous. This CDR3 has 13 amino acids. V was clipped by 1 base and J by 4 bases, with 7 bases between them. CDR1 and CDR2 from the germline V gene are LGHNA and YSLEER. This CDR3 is CASSQGRATEAFF. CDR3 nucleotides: TGCGCCAGCAGCCAAGGGCGGGCCACTGAAGCTTTCTTT.

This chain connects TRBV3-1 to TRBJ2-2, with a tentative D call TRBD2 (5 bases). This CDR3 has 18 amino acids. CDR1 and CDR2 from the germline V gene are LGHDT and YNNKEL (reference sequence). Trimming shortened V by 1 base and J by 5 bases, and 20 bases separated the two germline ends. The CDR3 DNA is TGTGCCAGCAGCCAAGTAAACCCTCCGGGATCGTCAACCGGGGAGCTGTTTTTT. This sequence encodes CASSQVNPPGSSTGELFF. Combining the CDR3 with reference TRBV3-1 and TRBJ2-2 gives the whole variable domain DTAVSQTPKYLVTQMGNDKSIKCEQNLGHDTMYWYKQDSKKFLKIMFSYNNKELIINETVPNRFSPKSPDKAHLNLHINSLELGDSAVYFCASSQVNPPGSSTGELFFGEGSRLTVL.

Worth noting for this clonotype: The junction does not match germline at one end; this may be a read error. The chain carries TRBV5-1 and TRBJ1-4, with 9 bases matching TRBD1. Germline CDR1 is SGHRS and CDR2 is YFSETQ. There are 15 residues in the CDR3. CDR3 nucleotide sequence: TGCGCCAGCAGCTGGGGGGACAGGGACGTTGAAAAACTGATTTTT. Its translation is CASSWGDRDVEKLIF.

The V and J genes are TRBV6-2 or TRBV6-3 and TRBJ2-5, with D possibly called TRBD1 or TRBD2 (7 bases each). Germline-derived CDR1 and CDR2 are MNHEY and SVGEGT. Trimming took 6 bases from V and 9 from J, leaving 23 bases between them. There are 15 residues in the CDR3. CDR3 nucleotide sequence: TGTGCCAGCAGGTCCCGCAGGGGGGGGGAGAGGGCCCAGTACTTC. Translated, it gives CASRSRRGGERAQYF.

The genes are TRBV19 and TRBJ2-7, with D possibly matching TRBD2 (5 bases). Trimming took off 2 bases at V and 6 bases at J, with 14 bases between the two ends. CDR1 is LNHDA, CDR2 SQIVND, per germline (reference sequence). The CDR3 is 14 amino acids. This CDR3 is CASSILAGRTEQYF. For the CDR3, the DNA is TGTGCCAGTAGTATATTGGCGGGCAGAACCGAGCAGTACTTC.

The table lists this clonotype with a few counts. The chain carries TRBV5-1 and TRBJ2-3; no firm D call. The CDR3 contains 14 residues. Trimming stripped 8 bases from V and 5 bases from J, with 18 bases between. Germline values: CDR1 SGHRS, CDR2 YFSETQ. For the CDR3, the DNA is TGCGCCAGTAAGCTTGTCCTTCACGGAGATACGCAGTATTTT. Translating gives CASKLVLHGDTQYF.

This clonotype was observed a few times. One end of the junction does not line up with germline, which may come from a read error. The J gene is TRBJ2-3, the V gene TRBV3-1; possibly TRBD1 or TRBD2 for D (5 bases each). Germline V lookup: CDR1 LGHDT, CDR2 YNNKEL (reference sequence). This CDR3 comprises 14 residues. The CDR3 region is CASSPGGYTDAQYF. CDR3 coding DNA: TGTGCCAGCAGCCCTGGGGGTTACACAGATGCGCAGTATTTT.

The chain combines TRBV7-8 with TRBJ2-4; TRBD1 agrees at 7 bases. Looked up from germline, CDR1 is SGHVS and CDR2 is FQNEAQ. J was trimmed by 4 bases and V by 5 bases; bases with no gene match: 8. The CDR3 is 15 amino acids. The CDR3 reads CASSTGQTKKNIQYF. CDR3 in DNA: TGTGCCAGCAGCACGGGACAGACGAAAAAAAACATTCAGTACTTC.

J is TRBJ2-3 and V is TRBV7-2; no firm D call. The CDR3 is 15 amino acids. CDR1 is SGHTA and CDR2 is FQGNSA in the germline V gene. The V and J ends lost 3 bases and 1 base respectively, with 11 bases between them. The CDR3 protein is CASSFRYGGTDTQYF. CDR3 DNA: TGTGCCAGCAGCTTTAGATATGGGGGCACAGATACGCAGTATTTT.

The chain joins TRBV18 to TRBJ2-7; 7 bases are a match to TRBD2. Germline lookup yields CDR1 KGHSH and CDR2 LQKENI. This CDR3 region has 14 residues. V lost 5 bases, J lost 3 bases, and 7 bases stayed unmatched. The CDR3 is CASSTGGGIYEQYF. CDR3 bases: TGTGCCAGCTCAACGGGAGGCGGAATCTACGAGCAGTACTTC. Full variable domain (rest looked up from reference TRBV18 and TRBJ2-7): NAGVMQNPRHLVRRRGQEARLRCSPMKGHSHVYWYRQLPEEGLKFMVYLQKENIIDESGMPKERFSAEFPKEGPSILRIQQVVRGDSAAYFCASSTGGGIYEQYFGPGTRLTVT.

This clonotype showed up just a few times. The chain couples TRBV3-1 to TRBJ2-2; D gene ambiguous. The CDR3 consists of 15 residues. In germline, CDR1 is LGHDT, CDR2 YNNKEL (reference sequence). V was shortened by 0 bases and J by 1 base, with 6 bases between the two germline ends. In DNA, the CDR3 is TGTGCCAGCAGCCAAGAGGTACAGAACACCGGGGAGCTGTTTTTT. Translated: CASSQEVQNTGELFF.

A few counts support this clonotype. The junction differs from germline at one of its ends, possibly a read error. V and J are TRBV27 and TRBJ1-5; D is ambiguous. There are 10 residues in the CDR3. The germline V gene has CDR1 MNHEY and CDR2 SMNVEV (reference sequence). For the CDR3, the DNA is TGTGCCGGCAGGTATCGGCCCCAGCATTTT. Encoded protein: CAGRYRPQHF.

The CDR3 DNA reads TGTGCCAGCAGTTCCAGAGGGGGGGGCGAAGGCAATGAGCAGTTCTTC. Its translation: CASSSRGGGEGNEQFF. The V and J genes are TRBV12-3 or TRBV12-4 and TRBJ2-1, with D possibly matching TRBD2 (7 bases). The CDR3 contains 16 residues. With 4 bases removed from V and 6 bases from J, the gap between germline ends came to 19 bases.

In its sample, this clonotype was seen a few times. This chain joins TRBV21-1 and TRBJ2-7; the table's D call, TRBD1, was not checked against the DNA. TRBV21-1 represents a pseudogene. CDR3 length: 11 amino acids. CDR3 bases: TGTGCCAGCAGCAAGGGGGACGAGCAGTACTTC. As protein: CASSKGDEQYF.